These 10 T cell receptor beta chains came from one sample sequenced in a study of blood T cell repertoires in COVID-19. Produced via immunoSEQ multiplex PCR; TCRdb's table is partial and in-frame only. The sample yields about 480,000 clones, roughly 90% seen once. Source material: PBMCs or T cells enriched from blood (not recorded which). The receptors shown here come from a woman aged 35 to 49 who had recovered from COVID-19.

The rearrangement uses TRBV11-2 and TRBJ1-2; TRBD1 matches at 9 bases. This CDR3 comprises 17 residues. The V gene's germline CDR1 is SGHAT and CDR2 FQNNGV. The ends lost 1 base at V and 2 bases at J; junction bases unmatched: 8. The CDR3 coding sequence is TGTGCCAGCAGCTTAGGGAGGGTCGGACAGGGGAACTATGGCTACACCTTC. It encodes CASSLGRVGQGNYGYTF. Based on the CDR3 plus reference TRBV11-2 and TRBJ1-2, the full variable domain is EAGVAQSPRYKIIEKRQSVAFWCNPISGHATLYWYQQILGQGPKLLIQFQNNGVVDDSQLPKDRFSAERLKGVDSTLKIQPAKLEDSAVYLCASSLGRVGQGNYGYTFGSGTRLTVV.

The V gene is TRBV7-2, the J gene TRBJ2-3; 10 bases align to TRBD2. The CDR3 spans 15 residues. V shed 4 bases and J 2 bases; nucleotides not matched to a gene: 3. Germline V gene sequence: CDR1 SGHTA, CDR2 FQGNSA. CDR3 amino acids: CASSSSGRVTDTQYF. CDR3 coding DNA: TGTGCCAGCAGCTCGAGCGGGAGGGTCACAGATACGCAGTATTTT.

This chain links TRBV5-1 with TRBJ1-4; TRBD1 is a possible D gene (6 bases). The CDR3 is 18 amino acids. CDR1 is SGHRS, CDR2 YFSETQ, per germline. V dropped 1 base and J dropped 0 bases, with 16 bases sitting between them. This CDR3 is CASSLRPGAYATNEKLFF. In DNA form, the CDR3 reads TGCGCCAGCAGCTTGAGGCCAGGGGCCTATGCAACTAATGAAAAACTGTTTTTT.

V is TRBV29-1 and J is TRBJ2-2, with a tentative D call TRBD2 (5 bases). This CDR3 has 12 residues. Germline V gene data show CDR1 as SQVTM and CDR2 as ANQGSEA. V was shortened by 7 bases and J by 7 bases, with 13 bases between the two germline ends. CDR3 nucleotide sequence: TGCAGCGCAAGTCCCCGGGGCGGGGAGCTGTTTTTT. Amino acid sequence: CSASPRGGELFF.

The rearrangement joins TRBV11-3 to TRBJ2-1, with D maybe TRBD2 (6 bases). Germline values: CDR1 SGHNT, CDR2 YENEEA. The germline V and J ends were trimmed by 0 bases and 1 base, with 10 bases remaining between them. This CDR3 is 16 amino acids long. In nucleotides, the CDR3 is TGTGCCAGCAGCTTAGACGGCGGGGCTTCCTACAATGAGCAGTTCTTC. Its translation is CASSLDGGASYNEQFF.

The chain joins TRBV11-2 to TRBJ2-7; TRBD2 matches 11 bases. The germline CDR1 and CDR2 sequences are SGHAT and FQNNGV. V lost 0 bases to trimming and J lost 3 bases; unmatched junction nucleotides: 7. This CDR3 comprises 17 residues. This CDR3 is CASSLDLGTSGYYEQYF. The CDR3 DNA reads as TGTGCCAGCAGCTTAGATCTGGGGACTAGCGGTTACTACGAGCAGTACTTC.

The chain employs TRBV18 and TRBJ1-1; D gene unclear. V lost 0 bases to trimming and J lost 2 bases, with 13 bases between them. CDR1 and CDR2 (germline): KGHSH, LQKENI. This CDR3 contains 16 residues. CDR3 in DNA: TGTGCCAGCTCACCACCGTTCCAGGCAATCAACACTGAAGCTTTCTTT. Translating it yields CASSPPFQAINTEAFF.

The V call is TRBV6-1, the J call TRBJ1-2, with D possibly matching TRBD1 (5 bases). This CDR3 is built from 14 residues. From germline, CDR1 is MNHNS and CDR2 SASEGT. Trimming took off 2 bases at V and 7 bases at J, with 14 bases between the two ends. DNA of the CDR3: TGTGCCAGCAGTGAAAGGGGCCCGGTCCCTGGCTACACCTTC. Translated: CASSERGPVPGYTF.

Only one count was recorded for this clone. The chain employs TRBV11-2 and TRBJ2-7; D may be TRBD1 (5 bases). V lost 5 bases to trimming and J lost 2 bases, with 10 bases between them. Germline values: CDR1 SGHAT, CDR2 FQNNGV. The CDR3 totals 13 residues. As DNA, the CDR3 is TGTGCCAGCAGCACAGACAGAACCTACGAGCAGTACTTC. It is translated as CASSTDRTYEQYF. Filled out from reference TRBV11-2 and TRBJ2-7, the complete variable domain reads EAGVAQSPRYKIIEKRQSVAFWCNPISGHATLYWYQQILGQGPKLLIQFQNNGVVDDSQLPKDRFSAERLKGVDSTLKIQPAKLEDSAVYLCASSTDRTYEQYFGPGTRLTVT.

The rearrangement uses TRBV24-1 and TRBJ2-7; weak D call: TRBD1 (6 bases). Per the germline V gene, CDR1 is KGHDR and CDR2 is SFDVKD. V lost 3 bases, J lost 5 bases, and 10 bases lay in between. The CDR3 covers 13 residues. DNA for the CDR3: TGTGCCACCAGTGATATTCAGGGGAACGAGCAGTACTTC. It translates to CATSDIQGNEQYF.